The 32 T cell receptor beta chains presented below share a single source sample, sequenced in a study of blood T cell repertoires in COVID-19. Libraries were prepared by immunoSEQ multiplex PCR; TCRdb keeps only in-frame clonotypes and omits some of them. The sample contains 250,000 to 300,000 clones, roughly 90% of which appear only once. The sequencing sample was made of peripheral blood. The receptors shown here come from a woman under 40 with acute or convalescent COVID-19.

V and J are TRBV6-2 or TRBV6-3 and TRBJ2-5, with 8 positions matching TRBD2. The germline V gene has CDR1 MNHEY and CDR2 SVGEGT. CDR3 length: 15 amino acids. The V and J ends lost 5 bases and 5 bases, in that order; junction bases with no gene match: 10. In DNA form, the CDR3 reads TGTGCCAGCAGTCACCAAGCGGGAGTCGGGGAGACCCAGTACTTC. This sequence encodes CASSHQAGVGETQYF.

Remarks on this clone: Other nucleotide sequences in the sample specify the same CDR3. The gene calls are TRBV29-1 and TRBJ1-5; D perhaps matches TRBD1 (5 bases). Trimming stripped 4 bases from V and 1 base from J, with 8 bases between. CDR3 size: 13 residues. Looked up from germline, CDR1 is SQVTM and CDR2 is ANQGSEA. The CDR3 spells CSVGQNSNQPQHF. The CDR3 region has the DNA TGCAGCGTTGGACAGAACAGCAATCAGCCCCAGCATTTT.

The sample holds one count of this clone. J is TRBJ1-1 and V is TRBV4-3, with D perhaps TRBD1 (6 bases). The CDR3 runs to 16 residues. Germline V gives CDR1 LGHNA, CDR2 YSLEER. The germline V and J ends were trimmed by 3 bases and 3 bases, with 17 bases remaining between them. CDR3 region: CASSQGPGRGYTEAFF. CDR3 in DNA: TGCGCCAGCAGCCAGGGACCGGGCAGGGGCTACACTGAAGCTTTCTTT.

The chain has TRBV10-2 and TRBJ2-1; 10 bases line up with TRBD2. The J segment lost 4 bases and the V segment lost 4 bases, leaving 7 bases of the junction unmatched. The CDR3 length is 16 residues. In germline, CDR1 is WSHSY, CDR2 SAAADI. The CDR3 DNA follows: TGCGCCAGCAGTGGAGCCAGACTAGCGGGTTACAATGAGCAGTTCTTC. It is translated as CASSGARLAGYNEQFF.

The chain combines TRBV7-2 with TRBJ2-3; TRBD2 agrees at 10 bases. This CDR3 spans 15 amino acids. The V gene's germline CDR1 is SGHTA and CDR2 FQGNSA. V lost 5 bases to trimming and J lost 4 bases; unmatched junction nucleotides: 6. CDR3 sequence (DNA): TGTGCCAGCAGCGATCTAGCGGGAGAGCCAGATACGCAGTATTTT. It is translated as CASSDLAGEPDTQYF.

The chain combines TRBV6-5 with TRBJ1-2, with TRBD1 as a possible D gene (5 bases). CDR3 length: 15 amino acids. Trimming left V 9 bases short and J 4 bases short, with 21 bases between. Looked up from germline, CDR1 is MNHEY and CDR2 is SVGAGI. The CDR3 spells CASSLGGSAFYGYTF. Here the CDR3 DNA reads TGTGCCAGTTCCCTGGGGGGATCGGCCTTCTATGGCTACACCTTC.

Here the CDR3 reads CASTPRSNTEAFF. CDR3 in DNA: TGTGCCAGTACCCCTCGGTCGAACACTGAAGCTTTCTTT. The chain has TRBV19 and TRBJ1-1; D remains unclear. There are 13 residues in the CDR3. CDR1 is LNHDA, CDR2 SQIVND, per germline (reference sequence). V shed 7 bases and J shed 1 base, with 10 bases lying between them. Complete variable domain (other parts from reference TRBV19 and TRBJ1-1): DGGITQSPKYLFRKEGQNVTLSCEQNLNHDAMYWYRQDPGQGLRLIYYSQIVNDFQKGDIAEGYSVSREKKESFPLTVTSAQKNPTAFYLCASTPRSNTEAFFGQGTRLTVV.

The chain is built from TRBV9 and TRBJ2-7; the D is unclear. CDR3 length: 13 residues. Trimming removed 0 bases from V and 6 bases from J, with 10 bases in between. Germline lookup yields CDR1 SGDLS and CDR2 YYNGEE. Written as DNA, the CDR3 is TGTGCCAGCAGCGTAGCTCCTAGAAGCGAGCAGTACTTC. Its protein product is CASSVAPRSEQYF.

The rearrangement links TRBV19 to TRBJ1-1; tentative D call: TRBD1 (6 bases). Per germline, CDR1 LNHDA and CDR2 SQIVND (reference sequence). The germline V and J ends were trimmed by 4 bases and 0 bases, with 9 bases remaining between them. There are 14 residues in the CDR3. CDR3 residues: CASSRTVLNTEAFF. CDR3 nucleotide sequence: TGTGCCAGTAGTAGGACAGTACTGAACACTGAAGCTTTCTTT.

The chain employs TRBV13 and TRBJ1-2; D remains unclear. CDR3 length equals 12 residues. Between the trimmed V and J ends, which lost 7 bases and 5 bases, there was a span of 11 bases. Germline V CDR1 and CDR2: PRHDT, FYEKMQ (reference sequence). CDR3: CASMIRGYGYTF. CDR3 DNA: TGTGCCAGCATGATTAGAGGGTATGGCTACACCTTC.

This clone was counted a single time. The chain uses TRBV19 and TRBJ1-2; 11 positions agree with TRBD1. CDR1 and CDR2 from the germline V gene are LNHDA and SQIVND (reference sequence). This CDR3 region has 15 residues. Germline trimming cut 9 bases from V and 8 bases from J; bases unmatched to any gene: 14. The CDR3 is CASQNQDRGRYGYTF. The DNA for the CDR3 is TGTGCCAGCCAAAACCAGGACAGGGGGCGATACGGCTACACCTTC.

The chain links TRBV29-1 to TRBJ2-2, with 10 bases fitting TRBD1. The CDR3 has 14 residues. V shed 7 bases and J 6 bases; nucleotides not matched to a gene: 8. Germline CDR1 and CDR2: SQVTM and ANQGSEA. This CDR3 reads CSGRTGGYAGELFF. The CDR3 nucleotides are TGCAGCGGCCGGACAGGGGGGTATGCCGGGGAGCTGTTTTTT.

This rearrangement joins TRBV10-3 to TRBJ1-5; perhaps TRBD1 as D (6 bases). The length of the CDR3 is 12 residues. V was trimmed by 9 bases and J by 3 bases, leaving 9 bases between them. Germline-derived CDR1 and CDR2 are ENHRY and SYGVKD. In nucleotides, the CDR3 is TGTGCCATTGGACAGCCCAATCAGCCCCAGCATTTT. Translation gives CAIGQPNQPQHF.

The V call is TRBV7-8, the J call TRBJ2-2; 9 positions agree with TRBD2. CDR1 is SGHVS and CDR2 is FQNEAQ in the germline V gene. There are 16 residues in the CDR3. Trimming at V came to 8 bases and at J to 3 bases, leaving 10 bases not matched to a gene. CDR3 coding DNA: TGTGCCAGCGTAGAGGCGGGAGGGCCCGACACCGGGGAGCTGTTTTTT. Translating it yields CASVEAGGPDTGELFF.

This clone was recorded once. CDR3 in DNA: TGTGCCAGCAGTTACTACGGGCGAGGGAATGAGCAGTTCTTC. Protein: CASSYYGRGNEQFF. The J gene is TRBJ2-1, the V gene TRBV6-2 or TRBV6-3; TRBD2 is a possible D gene (5 bases). Germline V gene sequence: CDR1 MNHEY, CDR2 SVGEGT. This CDR3 has 14 residues. V lost 1 base to trimming and J lost 7 bases, with 11 bases between them.

This clone occurred a few times. Other DNA variants within this sample encode the same CDR3. CDR3 residues: CASSFSGGYGYTF. The CDR3 coding sequence is TGTGCCAGCAGTTTTTCGGGGGGATATGGCTACACCTTC. The chain employs TRBV27 and TRBJ1-2; TRBD1 is a possible D gene (5 bases). CDR1 and CDR2 from the germline V gene are MNHEY and SMNVEV (reference sequence). This CDR3 comprises 13 residues. The V end was cut by 3 bases, the J end by 5 bases, with 10 bases between.

This rearrangement joins TRBV29-1 to TRBJ2-7, with 8 bases matching TRBD2. This CDR3 spans 12 amino acids. V lost 5 bases, J lost 9 bases, and 9 bases stayed unmatched. The germline V gene has CDR1 SQVTM and CDR2 ANQGSEA. CDR3 sequence: CSVIGLARGQYF. The CDR3 DNA sequence: TGCAGCGTTATAGGACTAGCTCGTGGGCAGTACTTC.

The V call is TRBV5-4, the J call TRBJ2-5; TRBD2 matches at 7 bases. Germline CDR1 and CDR2: SGHNT and YYREEE (reference sequence). The CDR3 consists of 15 residues. V dropped 0 bases and J dropped 2; count of bases not matched to a gene: 4. CDR3 sequence reads: CASSLDGSGQETQYF. The DNA of the CDR3 is TGTGCCAGCAGCTTGGATGGTAGCGGGCAAGAGACCCAGTACTTC.

V and J are TRBV24-1 and TRBJ2-3, with 10 positions matching TRBD2. Germline CDR1 is KGHDR and CDR2 is SFDVKD. The CDR3 sequence is 16 residues long. Trimming at V came to 4 bases and at J to 2 bases, leaving 5 bases not matched to a gene. The CDR3 here is CATSDHGLAVTDTQYF. The CDR3 coding sequence is TGTGCCACCAGTGACCACGGACTAGCGGTCACAGATACGCAGTATTTT.

The V gene is TRBV29-1, the J gene TRBJ2-2; possible D gene TRBD1, 5 bases. This CDR3 spans 14 amino acids. The ends were cut back, 4 bases at V and 5 bases at J, with 14 bases in the middle. Germline CDR1 is SQVTM and CDR2 is ANQGSEA. The CDR3 DNA is TGCAGCGTTGGCAGGGATTCTGGGACCGGGGAGCTGTTTTTT. This codes for CSVGRDSGTGELFF.

This rearrangement joins TRBV7-3 to TRBJ2-1; TRBD2 aligns across 12 bases. The germline gives CDR1 SGHTA, CDR2 FQGTGA. CDR3 length: 16 residues. The ends lost 4 bases at V and 6 bases at J; junction bases unmatched: 7. This chain's CDR3 is CASSSRGLAGLNEQFF. DNA of the CDR3: TGTGCCAGCAGCTCAAGAGGACTAGCGGGGCTCAATGAGCAGTTCTTC.

The CDR3: CASTPGLGNIQYF. The CDR3 coding sequence is TGTGCCAGCACCCCGGGACTGGGGAACATTCAGTACTTC. J is TRBJ2-4 and V is TRBV6-5; a possible D gene is TRBD2 (6 bases). The CDR3 consists of 13 residues. V was clipped by 7 bases and J by 7 bases, with 14 bases between them. Germline lookup yields CDR1 MNHEY and CDR2 SVGAGI.

The chain is built from TRBV7-2 and TRBJ1-5; 12 positions agree with TRBD1. The CDR3 runs 16 residues. Germline loops: CDR1 SGHTA, CDR2 FQGNSA. J lost 12 bases, V lost 5 bases, and 14 bases had no gene match. The CDR3 here is CASSPTGTGGGQGQHF. CDR3 sequence (DNA): TGTGCCAGCAGCCCGACCGGGACAGGGGGCGGCCAGGGCCAGCATTTT.

The chain couples TRBV7-9 to TRBJ2-7, with 11 bases matching TRBD2. The CDR3 runs to 17 residues. Germline-derived CDR1 and CDR2 are SEHNR and FQNEAQ (reference sequence). The V segment lost 4 bases and the J segment 3 bases; nucleotides outside the gene matches: 11. The CDR3 is CASSSAGSGTSGYEQYF. For the CDR3, the DNA is TGTGCCAGCAGCTCGGCAGGCTCCGGGACTAGCGGCTACGAGCAGTACTTC.

The sample holds a few counts of this clone. V and J are TRBV2 and TRBJ2-7; possibly TRBD1 for D (6 bases). The V end lost 6 bases, the J end lost 6 bases, and 18 bases lay between the germline ends. Germline V gives CDR1 SNHLY, CDR2 FYNNEI. This CDR3 comprises 14 residues. CDR3 nucleotides: TGTGCCAGCAGCCTTACCGCAGGGGCCCTCGAGCAGTACTTC. It translates to CASSLTAGALEQYF.

The chain has TRBV6-5 and TRBJ2-3; TRBD1 agrees at 8 bases. The CDR3 covers 15 residues. V trimming: 5 bases; J trimming: 7 bases; junction bases outside the gene matches: 11. Germline V gives CDR1 MNHEY, CDR2 SVGAGI. For the CDR3, the DNA is TGTGCCAGCAGTCCCGAGACAGGGGCCTCTTATACGCAGTATTTT. Translating gives CASSPETGASYTQYF.

The chain uses TRBV19 and TRBJ2-7; tentative D call: TRBD2 (5 bases). Germline CDR1 LNHDA, CDR2 SQIVND (reference sequence). This CDR3 contains 14 residues. Trimming stripped 5 bases from V and 6 bases from J, with 17 bases between. The CDR3 loop is CASSSPTIPPEQYF. As DNA, the CDR3 is TGTGCCAGTAGTTCCCCGACTATACCGCCCGAGCAGTACTTC.

The chain employs TRBV7-6 and TRBJ1-4, with D hard to call. Germline CDR1 is SGHVS and CDR2 is FNYEAQ. V was shortened by 5 bases and J by 3 bases, with 19 bases between the two germline ends. This CDR3 has 17 residues. Here the CDR3 reads CASSNPLDGRANEKLFF. CDR3 DNA: TGTGCCAGCAGCAACCCCCTCGACGGGCGGGCTAATGAAAAACTGTTTTTT.

CDR3 protein: CASSGDRGHNEQFF. The CDR3 bases are TGTGCCAGCAGTGGTGACAGGGGGCACAATGAGCAGTTCTTC. The chain combines TRBV9 with TRBJ2-1; the match to TRBD1 covers 10 bases. The CDR3 contains 14 residues. Germline CDR1 is SGDLS and CDR2 is YYNGEE. The V and J ends lost 5 bases and 5 bases, in that order; junction bases with no gene match: 4.

This chain connects TRBV28 to TRBJ1-6; D is unresolved. This CDR3 has 14 amino acids. Trimming pared 5 bases from V and 5 bases from J, leaving 10 bases between. Germline-derived CDR1 and CDR2 are MDHEN and SYDVKM. The chain's CDR3 is CASSGVADNSPLHF. The CDR3 nucleotides are TGTGCCAGCAGTGGAGTGGCTGATAATTCACCCCTCCACTTT.

The V gene is TRBV6-5, the J gene TRBJ2-7; TRBD2 matches at 14 bases. The CDR3 is 14 residues long. V lost 6 bases and J lost 6; bases outside the gene matches: 4. Germline V lookup: CDR1 MNHEY, CDR2 SVGAGI. The CDR3 DNA follows: TGTGCCAGCAGGGGACTAGCGGGAGCAGCCGAGCAGTACTTC. Translating gives CASRGLAGAAEQYF.

The J gene is TRBJ2-7, the V gene TRBV5-6; D not resolved. The germline V gene encodes CDR1 SGHDT and CDR2 YYEEEE. The germline V and J ends were trimmed by 3 bases and 0 bases, with 16 bases remaining between them. The length of the CDR3 is 16 residues. CDR3 loop: CASSYSPGLGSYEQYF. In DNA, the CDR3 is TGTGCCAGCAGCTATTCGCCGGGTTTAGGCTCCTACGAGCAGTACTTC. Complete variable domain (other parts from reference TRBV5-6 and TRBJ2-7): DAGVTQSPTHLIKTRGQQVTLRCSPKSGHDTVSWYQQALGQGPQFIFQYYEEEERQRGNFPDRFSGHQFPNYSSELNVNALLLGDSALYLCASSYSPGLGSYEQYFGPGTRLTVT.